This T cell receptor beta chain was sequenced in a study of TET2 disruption in CD19-targeted CAR T cells listed by TCRdb under 2018. A note on the overall study: Sample numbers were set by the original clinical trial design and sample availability, with no additional inclusion criteria.

Points the paper makes about the study in general: Conclusions about the CAR T cells of the patient were based on extensive analysis of a single subject.

Read against the paper, the sample's treatment or condition label means: autologous CTL019 cells: CD19 CAR with 4-1BB and CD3 zeta domains. TCR zeta and 4-1BB costimulatory signaling domains were incorporated into the CD19 CAR. Leukapheresis was used to collect the T cells for CTL019 manufacturing from peripheral blood. The DNeasy Blood and Tissue Kit was used to extract genomic DNA from pre-infusion T cells, peripheral blood, or sorted post-infusion T cells. Notes on this clone: Its specific antigen is unknown. The read ends 3 residues shy of where the CDR3 ends; the end is completed using the germline J gene.

CDR1 and CDR2 (DFQATT, SNEGSKA) derive from the germline V gene (reference sequence). V is cut back by 0 bases and J by 2 bases, with 5 bases in the junction unmatched. Including cysteine and phenylalanine, the CDR3 has 17 amino acids. Shown are 42 bases from within the CDR3, in frame from base 1. Deep sequencing of the TCR beta chain was done using the immunoSEQ assay. Turning to the authors' computational methods: Only productive TCR beta rearrangements were used to compute clonotype frequencies. This is the immuneACCESS table as TCRdb keeps it, with only in-frame sequences that have V and J called. A part of the clones is gone; compared with another copy, unresolved V genes explain less than half, and the rest is unexplained. The V and J calls and clone size were taken over from that table, and D and trimming were inferred from the DNA. This sample's table has entries for about 25,000 clones. The ten biggest clones cover around 1.9% of the sample.

The sample consisted of CD8- CAR+ T cells sorted from cultured blood T cells, taken for CD19 CAR T cell therapy. This specimen's cell subset or site label, per the study, means: CD8-negative CAR-positive T cells from the infusion product. This sequence was found in a man aged 65 to 79 with chronic lymphocytic leukemia. The sequence joins TRBV20-1 to TRBJ2-5, and 14 junction bases match TRBD2. CDR3 loop: CSARDLGTSGGQETQYF. CDR3 bases read: TGCAGTGCTAGAGATCTCGGGACTAGCGGGGGTCAAGAGACC.